The sample holds a few counts of the clone carrying this TCR beta chain. Its target is unknown. The data were taken from a study of response to subunit inactivated influenza vaccine. Broader study findings: Seasonal influenza vaccination, on each occasion, was suggested by the authors to recruit few new T cells.

The CDR3 is 14 residues long. Germline V gene data show CDR1 as MDHEN and CDR2 as SYDVKM. With V trimmed by 4 bases and J by 4 bases, 6 bases remained unmatched. TCRdb analysed the RT-PCR reads with MiXCR anew, one entry per CDR3 protein. The sample consists of hundreds of thousands of distinct CDR3 sequences, approximately 11% of them appearing once. The sequenced sample was PBMCs from blood, obtained around seven weeks after vaccination. The sequence was collected from a man between 50 and 59 years old who received an inactivated influenza vaccine. The J gene is TRBJ1-2, the V gene TRBV28; 7 bases map to TRBD1. CDR3 residues: CASSYTGEGYGYTF. The CDR3 DNA sequence: TGTGCCAGCAGTTACACAGGGGAGGGCTATGGCTACACCTTC.